This T cell receptor (beta chain) is from a study of blood T cell repertoires in COVID-19. Assay used: immunoSEQ multiplex PCR; TCRdb lists only in-frame clones, some missing. The sample lists about 300,000 clones, roughly 85% occurring once. The source of this sequence is a woman between 50 and 59 years old who had recovered from COVID-19. What was sequenced was PBMCs or T cells enriched from blood (not recorded which).

CDR3 nucleotides: TGTGCCAGCTCACCCAGCAGGGTGGGCAATCAGCCCCAGCATTTT. Translating gives CASSPSRVGNQPQHF. The chain links TRBV18 to TRBJ1-5, with D tentatively TRBD1 (5 bases). CDR3 length equals 15 residues. The germline gives CDR1 KGHSH, CDR2 LQKENI. V was trimmed by 3 bases and J by 2 bases, leaving 11 bases between them.